Below are 6 T cell receptor beta chains sequenced from a single sample in a study of memory CD4+ T cells and cytomegalovirus serostatus. Single viable CD3+CD4+CD8-CD45RO+ cells were sorted as the memory CD4+ T cells. This table comes from immunoSEQ multiplex PCR, and its TCRdb copy is limited to in-frame clones, with some not included. The profile covers roughly 50,000 clones, with over 75% appearing a single time and less than 0.95% taken by the ten largest. The sequenced material came from memory CD4+ T cells from blood. Receptors originate from an adult in good health and CMV-seronegative.

V usage is TRBV2 and J usage is TRBJ1-5; a weak D match, TRBD1 (5 bases). V gave up 4 bases and J gave up 6 bases, with 10 bases separating them. CDR1 SNHLY and CDR2 FYNNEI come from the germline V gene. This CDR3 spans 13 amino acids. In DNA, the CDR3 is TGTGCCAGCAGTGCAGGGTCCGGTCAGCCCCAGCATTTT. Translated, it gives CASSAGSGQPQHF.

The V call is TRBV7-9, the J call TRBJ2-3; D perhaps matches TRBD1 (6 bases). CDR3 length equals 18 residues. Germline lookup yields CDR1 SEHNR and CDR2 FQNEAQ (reference sequence). V was shortened by 5 bases and J by 4 bases, with 25 bases between the two germline ends. The CDR3 sequence: CASSPAPLTREGADTQYF. For the CDR3, the DNA is TGTGCCAGCAGCCCGGCGCCCTTAACTAGAGAGGGGGCAGATACGCAGTATTTT.

This chain joins TRBV10-2 and TRBJ2-4, with a possible D match to TRBD1 (5 bases). Germline assignment: CDR1 WSHSY and CDR2 SAAADI. V lost 4 bases to trimming and J lost 6 bases, with 10 bases between them. The CDR3 consists of 13 residues. The CDR3 nucleotides are TGCGCCAGCAGTGTTCCAGGGTCAAACATTCAGTACTTC. Its protein is CASSVPGSNIQYF.

This clone was detected only once. The V and J genes are TRBV4-2 and TRBJ2-5; 13 nucleotides match TRBD2. Germline CDR1 reads LGHNA; CDR2 reads YNFKEQ. After removal of 5 bases from V and 5 bases from J, the junction contained 20 bases not matched to a gene. The CDR3 extends over 20 amino acids. The CDR3 sequence: CASSSSGSTSGGPGGETQYF. As DNA, the CDR3 is TGTGCCAGCAGCTCGAGCGGGTCGACTAGCGGGGGGCCCGGGGGGGAGACCCAGTACTTC.

The V call is TRBV27, the J call TRBJ2-7, with D perhaps matching TRBD1 or TRBD2 (5 bases each). CDR3 size: 14 residues. The V end lost 2 bases, the J end lost 6 bases, and 14 bases lay between the germline ends. Germline V gene sequence: CDR1 MNHEY, CDR2 SMNVEV (reference sequence). DNA for the CDR3: TGTGCCAGCAGTTTAGGGGGATTACCGGGCGAGCAGTACTTC. It is translated as CASSLGGLPGEQYF.

The chain couples TRBV30 to TRBJ2-7; 12 bases match TRBD2. The CDR3 runs to 16 residues. CDR1 GTSNPN and CDR2 SVGIG come from the germline V gene (reference sequence). The J segment lost 1 base and the V segment lost 6 bases, leaving 10 bases of the junction unmatched. The CDR3 loop is CACTQRTSGKSYEQYF. Written as DNA, the CDR3 is TGTGCCTGTACTCAGAGGACTAGCGGGAAGTCCTACGAGCAGTACTTC.